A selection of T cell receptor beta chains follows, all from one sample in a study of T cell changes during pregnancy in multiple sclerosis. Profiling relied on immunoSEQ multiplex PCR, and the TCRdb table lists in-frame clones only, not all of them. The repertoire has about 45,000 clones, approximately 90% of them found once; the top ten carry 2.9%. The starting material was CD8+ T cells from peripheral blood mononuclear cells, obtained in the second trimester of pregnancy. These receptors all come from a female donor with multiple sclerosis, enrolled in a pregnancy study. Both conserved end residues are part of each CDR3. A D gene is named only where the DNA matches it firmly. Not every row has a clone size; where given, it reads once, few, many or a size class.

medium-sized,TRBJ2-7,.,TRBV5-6,TGTGCCAGCAGCCCGCCCAACGGTTCAAGCTCCTACGAGCAGTACTTC,CASSPPNGSSSYEQYF
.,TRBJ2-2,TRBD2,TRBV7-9,TGTGCCAGCAGCTCGCAAGGGCGGGGGGCCAACACCGGGGAGCTGTTTTTT,CASSSQGRGANTGELFF
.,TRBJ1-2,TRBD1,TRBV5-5,TGTGCCAGCAGCTCGACAGGGGCCCCGCTGGCGGATGGCTACACCTTC,CASSSTGAPLADGYTF
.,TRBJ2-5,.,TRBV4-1,TGCGCCAGCAGCCAAGATACGGGGGTTTTACGGGAGACCCAGTACTTC,CASSQDTGVLRETQYF
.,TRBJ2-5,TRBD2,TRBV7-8,TGTGCCAGCAGCCAAAATTTTAGGTTGTCACTAGCGCTCAGAGAGACCCAGTACTTC,CASSQNFRLSLALRETQYF
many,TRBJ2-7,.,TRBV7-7,TGTGCTAGCAGCCCGGGTCATAACTACGAGCAGTACTTC,CASSPGHNYEQYF
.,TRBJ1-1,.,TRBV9,TGTGCCAGCAGCGTAGCCGACAGGCCAACTGAAGCTTTCTTT,CASSVADRPTEAFF
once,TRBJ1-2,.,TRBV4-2,TGTGCCAGCAGCCAAGTGGGGGGTCTCTATGGCTACACCTTC,CASSQVGGLYGYTF
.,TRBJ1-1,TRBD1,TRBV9,TGTGCCAGCAGCGGGGGACTAGGGGGCTCCGGGGCTTTCTTT,CASSGGLGGSGAFF
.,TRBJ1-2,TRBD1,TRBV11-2,TGTGCCAGCAGCTTAGAGGCAGGGGGCAACTATGGCTACACCTTC,CASSLEAGGNYGYTF
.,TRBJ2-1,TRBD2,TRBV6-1,TGTGCCAGCAGTGAACGACTAGCGGGGCCTAACAATGAGCAGTTCTTC,CASSERLAGPNNEQFF
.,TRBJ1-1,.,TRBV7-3,TGTGCCAGCAGTTCAGGCGGGGTAGCGGAAGCTTTCTTT,CASSSGGVAEAFF
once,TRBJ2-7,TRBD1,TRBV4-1,TGCGCCAGCAGCCAAGAAGTAGGACAGGGCTACGAGCAGTACTTC,CASSQEVGQGYEQYF
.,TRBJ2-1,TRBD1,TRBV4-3,TGCGCCAGCAGCCAAGGCACCGGGACAGACAATGAGCAGTTCTTC,CASSQGTGTDNEQFF
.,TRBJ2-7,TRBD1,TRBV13,TGTGCCAGCAGCGTGGGACAGGGGGCGTACGAGCAGTACTTC,CASSVGQGAYEQYF
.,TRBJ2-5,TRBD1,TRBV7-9,TGTGCCAGCAGCCCCCTGGACAGGAGAGAGACCCAGTACTTC,CASSPLDRRETQYF
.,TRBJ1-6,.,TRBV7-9,TGTGCCAGTACTTCCTTATCCGACTACAATTCACCCCTCCACTTT,CASTSLSDYNSPLHF
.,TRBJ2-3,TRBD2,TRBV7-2,TGTGCCAGCAGCTTAGCGCTGGCGGCGGGGGGCACAGATACGCAGTATTTT,CASSLALAAGGTDTQYF
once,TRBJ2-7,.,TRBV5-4,TGTGCCAGCAGCTTGGGGCAATACGAGCAGTACTTC,CASSLGQYEQYF
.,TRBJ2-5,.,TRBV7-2,TGTGCCAGCAGCTCCCTTGACAGGGTCCGGGGGGGAATAGAGACCCAGTACTTC,CASSSLDRVRGGIETQYF
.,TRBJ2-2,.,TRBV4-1,TGCGCCAGCAGCCAACCGCGGGACGGGAACACCGGGGAGCTGTTTTTT,CASSQPRDGNTGELFF
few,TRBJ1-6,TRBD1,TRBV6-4,TGTGCCAGCAGTGACTTCCCCGGGACAGGGGATTCACCCCTCCACTTT,CASSDFPGTGDSPLHF
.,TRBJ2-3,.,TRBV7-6,TGTGCCAGCAGCCCCAGTCTCACAGATACGCAGTATTTT,CASSPSLTDTQYF
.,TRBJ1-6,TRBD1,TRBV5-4,TGTGCCAGCAGCTCGGGACAGACGAGCTCCTATAATTCACCCCTCCACTTT,CASSSGQTSSYNSPLHF